This T cell receptor (beta chain) emerged from a study of human T cells and chemical hapten exposure. Using its own MiXCR run on the RACE reads, TCRdb lists one record per CDR3 protein. The sample records tens of thousands of distinct CDR3 sequences, more than 10% being singletons. V lost 0 bases, J lost 3 bases, and 13 bases lay in between. This CDR3 spans 16 amino acids. Germline V gene lookup returns CDR1 SGHNT and CDR2 YYREEE (reference sequence). As for time point: patch test 3, about 24 weeks after DPC sensitization. Treatment described: therapeutic diphenylcyclopropenone sensitization with weekly scalp DPC. This clonotype was seen many times.

The origin of this receptor is a woman in her forties or fifties with alopecia areata. Some clones in this sample may be carry-over from other donors' samples. This specimen consisted of whole blood, obtained in connection with sensitization to the hapten diphenylcyclopropenone (DPC). The J gene is TRBJ2-1, the V gene TRBV5-4, with a tentative D call TRBD1 (5 bases). The CDR3 DNA reads as TGTGCCAGCAGCTTGGACGGCAGGGTGGTCTACAATGAGCAGTTCTTC. This codes for CASSLDGRVVYNEQFF.